This TCR beta chain was profiled in a study of molecular identifiers for immune sequencing clone quantification. Background on the study: Across replicate runs, RNA obtained from about 19,000 or 110,000 naive CD8 cells was divided into five, with four undergoing sequencing.

Sorted cell numbers of about 19,000 to 1,000,000, with 10%, 30% or 50% RNA, served as input for naive CD8 libraries. TCRdb used MiXCR to reprocess the PCR reads, holding one entry per CDR3 protein. The repertoire includes around 470,000 distinct CDR3 sequences, over 20% of them detected once, and 0.7% to 1% sits in the top ten. The germline gives CDR1 SEHNR, CDR2 FQNEAQ (reference sequence). The length of the CDR3 is 15 residues. V was cut by 0 bases and J by 6 bases, with 11 bases left in between. The TCR was taken from a human donor in good health. Some libraries in this study had Jurkat cell RNA spiked in. The sequencing input was naive CD8+ T cells from blood, with Jurkat cell RNA spiked in. Noted subset: FACS-sorted CD8+CD4-CCR7+CD45RA+ naive T cells. The rearrangement links TRBV7-9 to TRBJ2-2; D unclear. DNA of the CDR3: TGTGCCAGCAGCTTAGCGGCTAGTCCGGCCGGGGAGCTGTTTTTT. It codes for CASSLAASPAGELFF.